Listed below are T cell receptor beta chains from one sample, sequenced in a study of sequential checkpoint blockade in melanoma. Only in-frame clones appear in the TCRdb table, and some are missing; sequencing was by immunoSEQ multiplex PCR. Counted here are 6,000 to 7,500 clones, 20% to 25% occurring once; the ten biggest clones make up less than 20%. The sequencing used tumor tissue (inferred from file names), collected from a patient given nivolumab and ipilimumab in sequence. These receptors originate from a human donor with melanoma. Both conserved end residues are part of each CDR3. The order of the fields is D gene, J gene, clone size, V gene, CDR3 length, CDR3 DNA, CDR3 protein. D genes are given only for firm matches. Clone size appears in some rows only: once, few, many, or a class for an expanded clone.

D gene: TRBD2
J gene: TRBJ2-1
clone size: many
V gene: TRBV9
CDR3 length: 18
CDR3 DNA: TGTGCCAGCAGCGTAGGGACTAGCGGGAGGGCCCCATACAATGAGCAGTTCTTC
CDR3 protein: CASSVGTSGRAPYNEQFF

D gene: TRBD2
J gene: TRBJ2-7
clone size: medium-sized
V gene: TRBV9
CDR3 length: 15
CDR3 DNA: TGTGCCAGCAGCGGGACTAGCGGGAGAGGGGGCGAGCAGTACTTC
CDR3 protein: CASSGTSGRGGEQYF

D gene: .
J gene: TRBJ2-3
clone size: .
V gene: TRBV10-3
CDR3 length: 13
CDR3 DNA: TGTGCCATCAGTGAGTCGGGGACAGATACGCAGTATTTT
CDR3 protein: CAISESGTDTQYF

D gene: TRBD1
J gene: TRBJ1-5
clone size: many
V gene: TRBV6-8
CDR3 length: 18
CDR3 DNA: TGTGCCAGCAGTTACTCTGTAGCGGGACAGGGTATCAATCAGCCCCAGCATTTT
CDR3 protein: CASSYSVAGQGINQPQHF

D gene: TRBD2
J gene: TRBJ2-7
clone size: few
V gene: TRBV11-3
CDR3 length: 14
CDR3 DNA: TGTGCCAGCAGTACACTAGCGCAGAGCTACGAGCAGTACTTC
CDR3 protein: CASSTLAQSYEQYF

D gene: TRBD2
J gene: TRBJ2-7
clone size: .
V gene: TRBV14
CDR3 length: 18
CDR3 DNA: TGTGCCAGCAGCCTTTTCCCGATTGGCGGGGGGGTACGGTACGAGCAGTACTTC
CDR3 protein: CASSLFPIGGGVRYEQYF

D gene: .
J gene: TRBJ1-4
clone size: few
V gene: TRBV11-3
CDR3 length: 15
CDR3 DNA: TGTGCCAGCAGCTTAGAGGGGCTGGCTAATGAAAAACTGTTTTTT
CDR3 protein: CASSLEGLANEKLFF

D gene: TRBD2
J gene: TRBJ2-3
clone size: .
V gene: TRBV30
CDR3 length: 14
CDR3 DNA: TGTGCCTGGAATAAGCGGGAGGGCACAGATACGCAGTATTTT
CDR3 protein: CAWNKREGTDTQYF

D gene: .
J gene: TRBJ2-1
clone size: .
V gene: TRBV14
CDR3 length: 18
CDR3 DNA: TGTGCCAGCAGCCAAGAACCCTCTACAGGGAGATTGTACAATGAGCAGTTCTTC
CDR3 protein: CASSQEPSTGRLYNEQFF

D gene: .
J gene: TRBJ1-6
clone size: few
V gene: TRBV9
CDR3 length: 16
CDR3 DNA: TGTGCCAGCAGCGACCGGGAAGGTCTTCTCAATTCACCCCTCCACTTT
CDR3 protein: CASSDREGLLNSPLHF

D gene: .
J gene: TRBJ2-5
clone size: many
V gene: TRBV11-3
CDR3 length: 15
CDR3 DNA: TGTGCCAGCAGCCTTTACCGGGACTACCAAGAGACCCAGTACTTC
CDR3 protein: CASSLYRDYQETQYF

D gene: TRBD1
J gene: TRBJ1-4
clone size: many
V gene: TRBV11-3
CDR3 length: 14
CDR3 DNA: TGTGCCAGCAGCCAGACAGGGCTTAATGAAAAACTGTTTTTT
CDR3 protein: CASSQTGLNEKLFF

D gene: .
J gene: TRBJ2-7
clone size: .
V gene: TRBV19
CDR3 length: 14
CDR3 DNA: TGTGCCAGTAGTATGGTGGGAGCCTCCTACGAGCAGTACTTC
CDR3 protein: CASSMVGASYEQYF

D gene: TRBD1
J gene: TRBJ1-6
clone size: .
V gene: TRBV9
CDR3 length: 16
CDR3 DNA: TGTGCCAGCAGCGTAGGGGGGACAGGTGGAAATTCACCCCTCCACTTT
CDR3 protein: CASSVGGTGGNSPLHF

D gene: .
J gene: TRBJ1-2
clone size: .
V gene: TRBV6-8
CDR3 length: 15
CDR3 DNA: TGTGCCAGCAGACCCCTTACGGGAGGGGACTATGGCTACACCTTC
CDR3 protein: CASRPLTGGDYGYTF

D gene: TRBD2
J gene: TRBJ2-5
clone size: few
V gene: TRBV30
CDR3 length: 14
CDR3 DNA: TGTGCCTGGAGTTGGCAGCGGGGGGCGGAGACCCAGTACTTC
CDR3 protein: CAWSWQRGAETQYF

D gene: TRBD1
J gene: TRBJ1-5
clone size: .
V gene: TRBV2
CDR3 length: 16
CDR3 DNA: TGTGCCAGCAGTGAAAGGGGGGGGACAGGGATCCAGCCCCAGCATTTT
CDR3 protein: CASSERGGTGIQPQHF

D gene: .
J gene: TRBJ1-1
clone size: once
V gene: TRBV5-1
CDR3 length: 16
CDR3 DNA: TGCGCCAGCAGCTTGGTCGGGGGCGGCCCGAACACTGAAGCTTTCTTT
CDR3 protein: CASSLVGGGPNTEAFF

D gene: TRBD1
J gene: TRBJ1-1
clone size: .
V gene: TRBV6-7
CDR3 length: 14
CDR3 DNA: TGTGCCAGCAGGCTAAGAGGGACAGGGGGCGCAGCTTTCTTT
CDR3 protein: CASRLRGTGGAAFF

D gene: TRBD1
J gene: TRBJ1-4
clone size: .
V gene: TRBV5-1
CDR3 length: 17
CDR3 DNA: TGCGCCAGCAGCTGGGCCGGGACAGATCCAACTAATGAAAAACTGTTTTTT
CDR3 protein: CASSWAGTDPTNEKLFF

D gene: .
J gene: TRBJ2-2
clone size: many
V gene: TRBV11-3
CDR3 length: 14
CDR3 DNA: TGTGCCAGCAGCCTTACGGGGAGCACCGGGGAGCTGTTTTTT
CDR3 protein: CASSLTGSTGELFF

D gene: .
J gene: TRBJ1-2
clone size: few
V gene: TRBV30
CDR3 length: 17
CDR3 DNA: TGTGCCTGGAGTGCCAGCCGAAACAGGGACGGGCGAGTAGGCTACACCTTC
CDR3 protein: CAWSASRNRDGRVGYTF

D gene: .
J gene: TRBJ1-5
clone size: .
V gene: TRBV4-1
CDR3 length: 15
CDR3 DNA: TGCGCCAGCAGCCAGGAAATTTTGGGGGACCAGCCCCAGCATTTT
CDR3 protein: CASSQEILGDQPQHF

D gene: .
J gene: TRBJ2-3
clone size: few
V gene: TRBV6-8
CDR3 length: 14
CDR3 DNA: TGTGCCAGCAGCTCGGACAGATCCACAGATACGCAGTATTTT
CDR3 protein: CASSSDRSTDTQYF

D gene: TRBD2
J gene: TRBJ2-7
clone size: few
V gene: TRBV6-8
CDR3 length: 15
CDR3 DNA: TGTGCCAGCAGTTTAGGATGGGGGGGTCCGGGGGAGCAGTACTTC
CDR3 protein: CASSLGWGGPGEQYF

D gene: .
J gene: TRBJ2-1
clone size: few
V gene: TRBV9
CDR3 length: 12
CDR3 DNA: TGTGCCAGCAGCAATCTTTTCAATGAGCAGTTCTTC
CDR3 protein: CASSNLFNEQFF

D gene: .
J gene: TRBJ1-3
clone size: few
V gene: TRBV11-3
CDR3 length: 15
CDR3 DNA: TGTGCCAGCAGCTTAGGAGGGCTCAATCGAAACACCATATATTTT
CDR3 protein: CASSLGGLNRNTIYF

D gene: .
J gene: TRBJ1-1
clone size: .
V gene: TRBV28
CDR3 length: 16
CDR3 DNA: TGTGCCAGCAGTTTATATCGTGCAAGAATGAACACTGAAGCTTTCTTT
CDR3 protein: CASSLYRARMNTEAFF

D gene: TRBD2
J gene: TRBJ2-2
clone size: many
V gene: TRBV11-3
CDR3 length: 18
CDR3 DNA: TGTGCCAGCAGCTTAGATTTGCTAGCGGGGGGGCCCACCGGGGAGCTGTTTTTT
CDR3 protein: CASSLDLLAGGPTGELFF

D gene: .
J gene: TRBJ1-1
clone size: .
V gene: TRBV9
CDR3 length: 14
CDR3 DNA: TGTGCCAGCAATCGGGCAGGGGCGAAGACTGAAGCTTTCTTT
CDR3 protein: CASNRAGAKTEAFF

D gene: .
J gene: TRBJ1-5
clone size: few
V gene: TRBV15
CDR3 length: 14
CDR3 DNA: TGTGCCACCAGCGGGGGGCGAGGGTTTCAGCCCCAGCATTTT
CDR3 protein: CATSGGRGFQPQHF

D gene: TRBD2
J gene: TRBJ2-3
clone size: few
V gene: TRBV5-1
CDR3 length: 17
CDR3 DNA: TGCGCCAGCAGGGTTGACGCTAGCGGGCGCGACACAGATACGCAGTATTTT
CDR3 protein: CASRVDASGRDTDTQYF

D gene: TRBD1
J gene: TRBJ2-3
clone size: few
V gene: TRBV6-8
CDR3 length: 19
CDR3 DNA: TGTGCCAGCAGTTTATACTCCGGACAGGGGTTTTCTAGCACAGATACGCAGTATTTT
CDR3 protein: CASSLYSGQGFSSTDTQYF

D gene: .
J gene: TRBJ1-1
clone size: medium-sized
V gene: TRBV6-8
CDR3 length: 13
CDR3 DNA: TGTGCCATCAGGGGCGAAGGAGGCGCTGAAGCTTTCTTT
CDR3 protein: CAIRGEGGAEAFF

D gene: TRBD2
J gene: TRBJ2-3
clone size: few
V gene: TRBV18
CDR3 length: 17
CDR3 DNA: TGTGCCAGCTCACCCTTTGGACTAGCGGGGGGCACAGATACGCAGTATTTT
CDR3 protein: CASSPFGLAGGTDTQYF

D gene: .
J gene: TRBJ2-7
clone size: .
V gene: TRBV10-1
CDR3 length: 14
CDR3 DNA: TGCGCCAGCAGTGAGTCGCGGACCCCCTACGAGCAGTACTTC
CDR3 protein: CASSESRTPYEQYF

D gene: TRBD1
J gene: TRBJ1-2
clone size: .
V gene: TRBV6-8
CDR3 length: 13
CDR3 DNA: TGTGCCAGAATCAGGGGGGGAGACTATGGCTACACCTTC
CDR3 protein: CARIRGGDYGYTF

D gene: TRBD2
J gene: TRBJ2-3
clone size: many
V gene: TRBV6-8
CDR3 length: 16
CDR3 DNA: TGTGCCAGCAGGGACACTAGCGGGAGGGCAGGAGATACGCAGTATTTT
CDR3 protein: CASRDTSGRAGDTQYF

D gene: TRBD1
J gene: TRBJ1-5
clone size: .
V gene: TRBV30
CDR3 length: 15
CDR3 DNA: TGTGCCTGGAGTGAGGGACAGGGGTATGAGCAGCCCCAGCATTTT
CDR3 protein: CAWSEGQGYEQPQHF

D gene: .
J gene: TRBJ1-5
clone size: .
V gene: TRBV5-1
CDR3 length: 14
CDR3 DNA: TGCGCCAGCAGCCCGGGTAATCGCAATCAGCCCCAGCATTTT
CDR3 protein: CASSPGNRNQPQHF

D gene: .
J gene: TRBJ1-2
clone size: many
V gene: TRBV6-8
CDR3 length: 14
CDR3 DNA: TGTGCCAGCAGTTACAACCCGGGTTGGTATGGCTACACCTTC
CDR3 protein: CASSYNPGWYGYTF